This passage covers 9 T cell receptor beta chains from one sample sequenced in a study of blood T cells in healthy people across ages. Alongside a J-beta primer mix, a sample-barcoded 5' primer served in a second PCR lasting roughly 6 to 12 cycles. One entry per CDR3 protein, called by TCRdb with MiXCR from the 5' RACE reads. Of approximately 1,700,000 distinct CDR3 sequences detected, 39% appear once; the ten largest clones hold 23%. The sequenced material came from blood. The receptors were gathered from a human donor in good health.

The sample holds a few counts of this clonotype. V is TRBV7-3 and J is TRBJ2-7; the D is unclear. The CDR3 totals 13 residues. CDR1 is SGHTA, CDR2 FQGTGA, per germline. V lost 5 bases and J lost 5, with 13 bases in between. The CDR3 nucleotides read TGTGCCAGCAGCCGAGAACCGGGCAACGAGCAGTACTTC. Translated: CASSREPGNEQYF.

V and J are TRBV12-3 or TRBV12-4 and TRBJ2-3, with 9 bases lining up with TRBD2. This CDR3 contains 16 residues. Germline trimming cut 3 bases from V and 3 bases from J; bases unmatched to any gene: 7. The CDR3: CASSFARAGGTDTQYF. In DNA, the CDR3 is TGTGCCAGCAGTTTTGCGCGAGCGGGGGGTACAGATACGCAGTATTTT.

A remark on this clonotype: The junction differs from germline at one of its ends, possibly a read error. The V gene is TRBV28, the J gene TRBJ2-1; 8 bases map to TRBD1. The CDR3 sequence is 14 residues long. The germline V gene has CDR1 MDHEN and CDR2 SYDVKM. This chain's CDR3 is CVSSLLTGANEQFF. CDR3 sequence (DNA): TGTGTCAGCAGTTTGCTGACAGGGGCCAATGAGCAGTTCTTC.

CDR3 in DNA: TGTGCCAGCGGCCAGGGCCGGTCTGGCTACACCTTC. It yields the protein CASGQGRSGYTF. V is TRBV2 and J is TRBJ1-2; possibly TRBD1 for D (5 bases). Trimming stripped 8 bases from V and 7 bases from J, with 14 bases between. This CDR3 is built from 12 residues. Germline V gene sequence: CDR1 SNHLY, CDR2 FYNNEI.

CDR3 sequence: CASSYPETNQPQHF. DNA for the CDR3: TGTGCCAGCAGTTACCCAGAAACCAATCAGCCCCAGCATTTT. This chain connects TRBV6-6 to TRBJ1-5; D uncertain. The CDR3 has 14 amino acids. V lost 2 bases and J 3 bases, leaving 8 bases between the germline ends. Germline CDR1 and CDR2: MNHNY and SVGAGI (reference sequence).

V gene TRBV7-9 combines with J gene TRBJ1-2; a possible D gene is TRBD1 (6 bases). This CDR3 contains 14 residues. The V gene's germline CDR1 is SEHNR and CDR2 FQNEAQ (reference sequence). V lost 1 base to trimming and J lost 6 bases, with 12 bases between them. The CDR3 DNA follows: TGTGCCAGCAGCTTAGAGGGGGGGTTCCATGGCTACACCTTC. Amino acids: CASSLEGGFHGYTF.

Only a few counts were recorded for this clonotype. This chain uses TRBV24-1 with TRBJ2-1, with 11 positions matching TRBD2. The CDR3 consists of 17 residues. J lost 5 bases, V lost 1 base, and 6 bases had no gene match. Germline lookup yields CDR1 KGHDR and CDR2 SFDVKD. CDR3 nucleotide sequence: TGTGCCACCAGTGATTTTTCGACTAGCGGGGTTGACAATGAGCAGTTCTTC. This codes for CATSDFSTSGVDNEQFF.

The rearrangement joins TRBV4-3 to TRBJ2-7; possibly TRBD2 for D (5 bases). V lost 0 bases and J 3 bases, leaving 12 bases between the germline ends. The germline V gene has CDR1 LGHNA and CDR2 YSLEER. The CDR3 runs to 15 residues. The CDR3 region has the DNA TGCGCCAGCAGCCAAGACGGGGAACTCCGCTACGAGCAGTACTTC. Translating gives CASSQDGELRYEQYF.

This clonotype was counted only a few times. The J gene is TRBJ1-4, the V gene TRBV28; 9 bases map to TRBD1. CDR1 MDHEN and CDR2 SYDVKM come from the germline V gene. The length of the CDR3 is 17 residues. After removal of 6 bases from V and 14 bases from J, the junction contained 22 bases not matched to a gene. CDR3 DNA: TGTGCCAGCAGACCTGTGCCTGGGACAGGGACGAGCTCAAGGCTGTTTTTT. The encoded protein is CASRPVPGTGTSSRLFF.